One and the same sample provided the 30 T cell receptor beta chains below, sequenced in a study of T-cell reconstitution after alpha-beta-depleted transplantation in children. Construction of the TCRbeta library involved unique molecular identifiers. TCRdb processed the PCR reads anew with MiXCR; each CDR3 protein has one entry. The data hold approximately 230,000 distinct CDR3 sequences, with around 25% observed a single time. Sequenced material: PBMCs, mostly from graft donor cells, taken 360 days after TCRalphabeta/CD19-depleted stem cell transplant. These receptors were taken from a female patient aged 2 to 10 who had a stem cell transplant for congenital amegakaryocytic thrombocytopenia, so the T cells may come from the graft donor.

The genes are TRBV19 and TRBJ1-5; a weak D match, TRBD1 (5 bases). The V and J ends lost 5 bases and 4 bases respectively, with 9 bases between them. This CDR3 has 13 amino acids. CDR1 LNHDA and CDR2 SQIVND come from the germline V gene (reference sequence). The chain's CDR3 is CASSGNRNQPQHF. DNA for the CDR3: TGTGCCAGTAGTGGTAACAGGAATCAGCCCCAGCATTTT.

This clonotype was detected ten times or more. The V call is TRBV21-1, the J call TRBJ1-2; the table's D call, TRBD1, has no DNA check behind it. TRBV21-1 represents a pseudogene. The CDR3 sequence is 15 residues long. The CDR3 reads CASSTDRGRSYGYTF. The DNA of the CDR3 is TGTGCCAGCAGCACGGACAGGGGGCGCAGCTATGGCTACACCTTC.

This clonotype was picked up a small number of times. In DNA form, the CDR3 reads TGTGCCAGCAATTCAGGGGTTCATCGCACAGATACGCAGTATTTT. Its translation: CASNSGVHRTDTQYF. The chain recombines TRBV2 with TRBJ2-3; a possible D gene is TRBD1 (6 bases). Trimming took off 7 bases at V and 1 base at J, with 15 bases between the two ends. The germline V gene encodes CDR1 SNHLY and CDR2 FYNNEI. The CDR3 is 15 residues long. Variable domain in full (rest from reference TRBV2 and TRBJ2-3): EPEVTQTPSHQVTQMGQEVILRCVPISNHLYFYWYRQILGQKVEFLVSFYNNEISEKSEIFDDQFSVERPDGSNFTLKIRSTKLEDSAMYFCASNSGVHRTDTQYFGPGTRLTVL.

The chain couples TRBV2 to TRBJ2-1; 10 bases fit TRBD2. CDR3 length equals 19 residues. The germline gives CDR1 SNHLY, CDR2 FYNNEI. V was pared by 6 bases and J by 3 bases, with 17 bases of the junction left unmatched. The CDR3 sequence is CASSRPDSGGHLGYNEQFF. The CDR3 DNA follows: TGTGCCAGCAGCCGTCCTGATAGCGGGGGGCATCTAGGCTACAATGAGCAGTTCTTC. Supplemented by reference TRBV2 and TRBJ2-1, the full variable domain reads EPEVTQTPSHQVTQMGQEVILRCVPISNHLYFYWYRQILGQKVEFLVSFYNNEISEKSEIFDDQFSVERPDGSNFTLKIRSTKLEDSAMYFCASSRPDSGGHLGYNEQFFGPGTRLTVL.

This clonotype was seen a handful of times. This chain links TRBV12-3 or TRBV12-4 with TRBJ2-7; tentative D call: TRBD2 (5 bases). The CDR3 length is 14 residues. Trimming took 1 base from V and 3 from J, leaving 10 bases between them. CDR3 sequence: CASSLVPGFYEQYF. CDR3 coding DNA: TGTGCCAGCAGTTTAGTCCCGGGATTCTACGAGCAGTACTTC.

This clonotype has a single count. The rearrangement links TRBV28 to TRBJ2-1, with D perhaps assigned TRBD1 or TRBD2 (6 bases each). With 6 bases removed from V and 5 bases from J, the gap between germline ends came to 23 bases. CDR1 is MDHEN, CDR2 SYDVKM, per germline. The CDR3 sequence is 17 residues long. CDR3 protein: CASSAWGGGQRNNEQFF. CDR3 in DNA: TGTGCCAGCAGCGCTTGGGGTGGGGGGCAAAGAAACAATGAGCAGTTCTTC.

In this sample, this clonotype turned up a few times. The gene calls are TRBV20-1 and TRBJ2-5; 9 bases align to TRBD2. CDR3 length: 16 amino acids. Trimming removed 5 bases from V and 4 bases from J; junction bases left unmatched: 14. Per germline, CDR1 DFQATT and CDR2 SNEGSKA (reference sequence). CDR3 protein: CSAAPRIAGERETQYF. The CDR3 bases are TGCAGTGCTGCCCCAAGGATAGCGGGGGAGAGAGAGACCCAGTACTTC.

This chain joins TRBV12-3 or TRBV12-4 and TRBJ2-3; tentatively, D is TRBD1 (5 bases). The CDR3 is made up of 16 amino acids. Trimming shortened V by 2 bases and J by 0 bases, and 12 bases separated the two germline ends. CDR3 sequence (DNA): TGTGCCAGCAGTTTATGGTCAGGACATAGCACAGATACGCAGTATTTT. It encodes CASSLWSGHSTDTQYF.

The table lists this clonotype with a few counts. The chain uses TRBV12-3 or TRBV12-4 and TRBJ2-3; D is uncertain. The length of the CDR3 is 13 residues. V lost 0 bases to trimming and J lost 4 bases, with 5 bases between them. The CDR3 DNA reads TGTGCCAGCAGTTTAGCGTCAGCAGATACGCAGTATTTT. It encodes CASSLASADTQYF.

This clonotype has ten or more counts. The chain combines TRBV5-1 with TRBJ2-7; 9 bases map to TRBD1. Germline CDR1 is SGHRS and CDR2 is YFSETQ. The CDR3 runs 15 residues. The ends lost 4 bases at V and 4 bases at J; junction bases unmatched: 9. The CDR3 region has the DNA TGCGCCAGCAGCCCCAGGGGACAGGGTGCGTACGAGCAGTACTTC. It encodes CASSPRGQGAYEQYF. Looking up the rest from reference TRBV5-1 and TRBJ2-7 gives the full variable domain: KAGVTQTPRYLIKTRGQQVTLSCSPISGHRSVSWYQQTPGQGLQFLFEYFSETQRNKGNFPGRFSGRQFSNSRSEMNVSTLELGDSALYLCASSPRGQGAYEQYFGPGTRLTVT.

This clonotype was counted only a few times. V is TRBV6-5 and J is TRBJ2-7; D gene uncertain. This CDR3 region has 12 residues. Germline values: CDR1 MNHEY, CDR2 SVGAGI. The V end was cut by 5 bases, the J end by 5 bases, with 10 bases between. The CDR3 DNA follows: TGTGCCAGCAGTCACGGACGTAACGAGCAGTACTTC. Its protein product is CASSHGRNEQYF.

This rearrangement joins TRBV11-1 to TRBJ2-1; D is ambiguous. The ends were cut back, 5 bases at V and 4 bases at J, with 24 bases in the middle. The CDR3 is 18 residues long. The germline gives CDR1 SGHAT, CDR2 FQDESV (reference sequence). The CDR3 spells CASSTEPWTKRAYNEQFF. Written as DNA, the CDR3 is TGTGCCAGCAGCACAGAACCCTGGACCAAGAGAGCTTACAATGAGCAGTTCTTC.

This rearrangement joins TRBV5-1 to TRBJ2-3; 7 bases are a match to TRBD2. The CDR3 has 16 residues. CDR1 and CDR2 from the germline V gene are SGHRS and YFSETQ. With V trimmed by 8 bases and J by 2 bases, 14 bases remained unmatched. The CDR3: CASQTGWLAVTDTQYF. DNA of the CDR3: TGCGCCAGTCAAACGGGATGGCTAGCGGTCACAGATACGCAGTATTTT.

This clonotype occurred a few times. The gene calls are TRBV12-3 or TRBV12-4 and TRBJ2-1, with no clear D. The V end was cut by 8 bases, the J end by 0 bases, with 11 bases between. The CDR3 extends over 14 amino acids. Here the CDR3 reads CASAGMSSYNEQFF. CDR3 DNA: TGTGCCAGCGCTGGCATGAGCTCCTACAATGAGCAGTTCTTC.

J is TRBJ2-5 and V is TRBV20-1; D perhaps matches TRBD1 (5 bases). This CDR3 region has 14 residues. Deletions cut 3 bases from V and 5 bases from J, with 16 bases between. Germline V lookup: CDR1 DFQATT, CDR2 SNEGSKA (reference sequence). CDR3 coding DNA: TGCAGTGCTAGCCCGACAGTGCGGCAGGAGACCCAGTACTTC. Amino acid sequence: CSASPTVRQETQYF.

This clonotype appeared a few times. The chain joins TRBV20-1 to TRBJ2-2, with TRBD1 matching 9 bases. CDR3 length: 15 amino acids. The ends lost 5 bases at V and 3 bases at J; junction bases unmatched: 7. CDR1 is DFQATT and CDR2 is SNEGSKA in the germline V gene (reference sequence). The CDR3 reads CSASQGAVYTGELFF. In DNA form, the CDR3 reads TGCAGTGCTTCACAGGGGGCGGTTTACACCGGGGAGCTGTTTTTT.

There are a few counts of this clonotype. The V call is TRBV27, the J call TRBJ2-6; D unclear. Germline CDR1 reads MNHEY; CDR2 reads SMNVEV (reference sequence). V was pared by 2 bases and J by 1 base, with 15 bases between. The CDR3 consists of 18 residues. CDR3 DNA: TGTGCCAGCAGTTTAATTCAGGCCCATTTTTCTGGGGCCAACGTCCTGACTTTC. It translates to CASSLIQAHFSGANVLTF.

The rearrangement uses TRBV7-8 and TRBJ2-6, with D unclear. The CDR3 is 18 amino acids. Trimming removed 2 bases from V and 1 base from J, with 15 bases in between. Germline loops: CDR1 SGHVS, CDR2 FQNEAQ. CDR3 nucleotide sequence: TGTGCCAGCAGCTTACTACCAAGGATTTCGTCTGGGGCCAACGTCCTGACTTTC. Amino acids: CASSLLPRISSGANVLTF. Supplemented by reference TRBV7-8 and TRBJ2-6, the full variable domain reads GAGVSQSPRYKVAKRGQDVALRCDPISGHVSLFWYQQALGQGPEFLTYFQNEAQLDKSGLPSDRFFAERPEGSVSTLKIQRTQQEDSAVYLCASSLLPRISSGANVLTFGAGSRLTVL.

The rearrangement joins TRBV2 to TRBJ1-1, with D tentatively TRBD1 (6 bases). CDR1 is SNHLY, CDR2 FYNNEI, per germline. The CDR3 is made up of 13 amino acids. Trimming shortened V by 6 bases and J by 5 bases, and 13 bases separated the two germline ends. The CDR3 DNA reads TGTGCCAGCAGGGATCAGGGGATGACTGAAGCTTTCTTT. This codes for CASRDQGMTEAFF.

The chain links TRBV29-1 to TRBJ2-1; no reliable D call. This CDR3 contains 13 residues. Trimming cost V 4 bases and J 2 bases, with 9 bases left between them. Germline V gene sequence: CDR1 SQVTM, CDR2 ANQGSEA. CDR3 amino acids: CSVVVDTYNEQFF. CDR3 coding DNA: TGCAGCGTTGTTGTGGATACCTACAATGAGCAGTTCTTC.

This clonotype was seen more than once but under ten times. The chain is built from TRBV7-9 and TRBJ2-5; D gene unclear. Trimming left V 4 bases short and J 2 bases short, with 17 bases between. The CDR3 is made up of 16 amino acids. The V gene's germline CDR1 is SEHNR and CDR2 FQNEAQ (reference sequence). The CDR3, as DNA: TGTGCCAGCAGCTCTATATGGATAGGGATTCAAGAGACCCAGTACTTC. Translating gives CASSSIWIGIQETQYF.

In DNA form, the CDR3 reads TGTGCCATCAGTGAGTTAATAGGCAAAGCTTTCTTT. This encodes CAISELIGKAFF. J is TRBJ1-1 and V is TRBV10-3, with D uncertain. V was shortened by 1 base and J by 9 bases, with 9 bases between the two germline ends. CDR3 size: 12 residues. The V gene's germline CDR1 is ENHRY and CDR2 SYGVKD.

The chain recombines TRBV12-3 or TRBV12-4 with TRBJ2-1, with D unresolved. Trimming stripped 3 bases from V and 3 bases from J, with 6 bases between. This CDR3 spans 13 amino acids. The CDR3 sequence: CASSFGRYNEQFF. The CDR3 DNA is TGTGCCAGCAGTTTTGGGCGCTACAATGAGCAGTTCTTC.

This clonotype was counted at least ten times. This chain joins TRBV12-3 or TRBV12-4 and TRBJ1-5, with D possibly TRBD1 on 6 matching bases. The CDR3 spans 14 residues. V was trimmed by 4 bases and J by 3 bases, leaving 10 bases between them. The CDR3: CASSSQGLNQPQHF. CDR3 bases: TGTGCCAGCAGTTCACAGGGTCTCAATCAGCCCCAGCATTTT.

In DNA, the CDR3 is TGTGCCACCAGCATCGGGCTAGCGGGAGCAGATACGCAGTATTTT. Translated: CATSIGLAGADTQYF. The chain uses TRBV10-3 and TRBJ2-3; 10 bases align to TRBD2. This CDR3 spans 15 amino acids. Germline V lookup: CDR1 ENHRY, CDR2 SYGVKD. V trimming: 10 bases; J trimming: 4 bases; junction bases outside the gene matches: 11.

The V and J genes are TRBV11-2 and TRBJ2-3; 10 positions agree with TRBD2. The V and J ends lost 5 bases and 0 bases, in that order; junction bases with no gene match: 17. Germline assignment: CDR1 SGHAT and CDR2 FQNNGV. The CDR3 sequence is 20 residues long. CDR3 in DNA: TGTGCCAGCAGCCCAGAGCGGACTAGCGGACTGTGGGGAAGCACAGATACGCAGTATTTT. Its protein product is CASSPERTSGLWGSTDTQYF.

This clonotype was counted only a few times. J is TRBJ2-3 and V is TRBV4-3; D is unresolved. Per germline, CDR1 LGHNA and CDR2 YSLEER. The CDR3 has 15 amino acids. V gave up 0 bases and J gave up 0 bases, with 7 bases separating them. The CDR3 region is CASSQEGGSTDTQYF. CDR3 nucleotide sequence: TGCGCCAGCAGCCAAGAGGGTGGGAGCACAGATACGCAGTATTTT.

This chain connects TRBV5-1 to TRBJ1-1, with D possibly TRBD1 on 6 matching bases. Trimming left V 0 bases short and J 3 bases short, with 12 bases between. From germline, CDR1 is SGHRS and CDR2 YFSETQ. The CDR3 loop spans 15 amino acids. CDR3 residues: CASSLVAGADTEAFF. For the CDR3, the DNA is TGCGCCAGCAGCTTGGTGGCAGGGGCGGACACTGAAGCTTTCTTT.

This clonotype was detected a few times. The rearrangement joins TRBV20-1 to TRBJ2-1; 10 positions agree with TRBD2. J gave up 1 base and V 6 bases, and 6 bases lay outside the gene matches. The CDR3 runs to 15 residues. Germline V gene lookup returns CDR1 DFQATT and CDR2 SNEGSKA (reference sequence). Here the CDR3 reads CSALPGLASYNEQFF. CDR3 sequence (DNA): TGCAGTGCGCTGCCGGGACTAGCGTCCTACAATGAGCAGTTCTTC.

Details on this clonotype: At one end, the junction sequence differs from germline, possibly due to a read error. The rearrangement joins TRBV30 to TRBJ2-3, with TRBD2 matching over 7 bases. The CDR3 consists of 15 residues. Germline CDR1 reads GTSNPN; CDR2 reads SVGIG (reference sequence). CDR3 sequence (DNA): TGTGCCTGGAGCACCCGGACTAGTAGACCAGATACGCATTATTTT. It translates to CAWSTRTSRPDTHYF.